This T cell receptor (beta chain) is drawn from a study of blood T cell repertoires in COVID-19. Libraries were prepared by immunoSEQ multiplex PCR; TCRdb keeps only in-frame clonotypes and omits some of them. This table has 200,000 to 250,000 clones, around 88% appearing once. The sequence was collected from a woman in her forties or fifties with acute COVID-19. The source material was PBMCs or T cells enriched from blood (not recorded which).

CDR3 sequence (DNA): TGCGCCAGCAGACTAGCGGGGACCTCAGATACGCAGTATTTT. Translated: CASRLAGTSDTQYF. The rearrangement links TRBV5-1 to TRBJ2-3; 10 bases fit TRBD2. V trimming: 5 bases; J trimming: 4 bases; junction bases outside the gene matches: 4. The CDR3 loop spans 14 amino acids. Germline V gene lookup returns CDR1 SGHRS and CDR2 YFSETQ.